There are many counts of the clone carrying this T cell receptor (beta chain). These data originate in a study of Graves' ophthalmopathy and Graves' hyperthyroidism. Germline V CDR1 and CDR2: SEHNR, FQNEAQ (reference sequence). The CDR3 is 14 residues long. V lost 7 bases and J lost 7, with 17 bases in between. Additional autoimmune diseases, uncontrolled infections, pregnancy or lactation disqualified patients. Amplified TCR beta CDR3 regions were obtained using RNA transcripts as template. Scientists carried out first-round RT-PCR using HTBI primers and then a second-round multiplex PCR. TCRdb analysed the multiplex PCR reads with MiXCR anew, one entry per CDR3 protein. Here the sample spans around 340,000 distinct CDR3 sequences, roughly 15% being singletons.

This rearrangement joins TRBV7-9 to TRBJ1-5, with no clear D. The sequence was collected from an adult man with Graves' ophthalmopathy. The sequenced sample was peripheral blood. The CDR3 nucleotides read TGTGCCAGCACCTTCGGAGAAGACCTACAGCCCCAGCATTTT. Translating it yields CASTFGEDLQPQHF.